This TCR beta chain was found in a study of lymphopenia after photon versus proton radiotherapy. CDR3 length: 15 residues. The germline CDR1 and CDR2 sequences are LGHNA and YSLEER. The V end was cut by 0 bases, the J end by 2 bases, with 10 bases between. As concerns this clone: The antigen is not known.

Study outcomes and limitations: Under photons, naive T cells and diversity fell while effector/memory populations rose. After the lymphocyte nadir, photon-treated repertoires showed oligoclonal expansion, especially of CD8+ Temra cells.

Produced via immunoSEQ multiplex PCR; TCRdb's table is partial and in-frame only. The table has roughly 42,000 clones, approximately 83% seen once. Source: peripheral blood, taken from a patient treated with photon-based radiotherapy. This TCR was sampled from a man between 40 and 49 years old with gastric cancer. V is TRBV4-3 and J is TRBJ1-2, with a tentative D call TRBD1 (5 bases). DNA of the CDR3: TGCGCCAGCAGCCAAGAGCACAGGACAAACTATGGCTACACCTTC. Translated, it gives CASSQEHRTNYGYTF.